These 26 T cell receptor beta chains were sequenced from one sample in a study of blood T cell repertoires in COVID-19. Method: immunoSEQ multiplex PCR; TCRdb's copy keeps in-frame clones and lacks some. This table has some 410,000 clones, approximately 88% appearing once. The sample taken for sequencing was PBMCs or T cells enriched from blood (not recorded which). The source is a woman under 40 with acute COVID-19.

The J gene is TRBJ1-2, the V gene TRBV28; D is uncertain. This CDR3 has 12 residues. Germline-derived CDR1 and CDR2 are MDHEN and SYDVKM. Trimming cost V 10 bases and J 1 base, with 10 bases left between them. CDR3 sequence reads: CANYGINYGYTF. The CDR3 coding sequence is TGTGCCAACTACGGGATTAACTATGGCTACACCTTC.

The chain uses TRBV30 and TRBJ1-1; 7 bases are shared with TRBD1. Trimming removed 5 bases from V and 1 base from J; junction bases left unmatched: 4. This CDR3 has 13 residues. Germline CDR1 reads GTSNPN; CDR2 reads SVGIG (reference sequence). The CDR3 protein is CAWSGQSNTEAFF. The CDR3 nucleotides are TGTGCCTGGTCGGGACAGTCGAACACTGAAGCTTTCTTT.

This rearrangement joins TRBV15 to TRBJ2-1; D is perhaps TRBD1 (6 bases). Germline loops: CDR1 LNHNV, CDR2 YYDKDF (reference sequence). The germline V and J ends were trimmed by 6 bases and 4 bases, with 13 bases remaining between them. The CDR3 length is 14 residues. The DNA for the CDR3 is TGTGCCACCAGTCCGGGCCAGGGGTACAATGAGCAGTTCTTC. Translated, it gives CATSPGQGYNEQFF. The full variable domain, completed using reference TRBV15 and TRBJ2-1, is DAMVIQNPRYQVTQFGKPVTLSCSQTLNHNVMYWYQQKSSQAPKLLFHYYDKDFNNEADTPDNFQSRRPNTSFCFLDIRSPGLGDTAMYLCATSPGQGYNEQFFGPGTRLTVL.

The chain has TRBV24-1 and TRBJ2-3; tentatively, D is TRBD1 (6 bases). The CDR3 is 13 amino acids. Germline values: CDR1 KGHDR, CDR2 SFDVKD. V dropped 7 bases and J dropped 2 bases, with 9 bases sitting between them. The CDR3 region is CATSGQITDTQYF. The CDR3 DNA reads TGTGCCACCAGCGGACAGATCACAGATACGCAGTATTTT.

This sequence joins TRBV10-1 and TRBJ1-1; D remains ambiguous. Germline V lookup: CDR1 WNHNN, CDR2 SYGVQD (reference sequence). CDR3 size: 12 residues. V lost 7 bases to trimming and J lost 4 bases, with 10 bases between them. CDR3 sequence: CASTDGGTEAFF. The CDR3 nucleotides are TGCGCCAGCACCGACGGAGGCACTGAAGCTTTCTTT.

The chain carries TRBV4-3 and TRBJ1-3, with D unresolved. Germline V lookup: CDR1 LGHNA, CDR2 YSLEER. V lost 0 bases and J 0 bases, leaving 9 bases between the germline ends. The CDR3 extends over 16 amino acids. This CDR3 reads CASSQDVGSSGNTIYF. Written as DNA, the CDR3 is TGCGCCAGCAGCCAAGATGTGGGGAGCTCTGGAAACACCATATATTTT.

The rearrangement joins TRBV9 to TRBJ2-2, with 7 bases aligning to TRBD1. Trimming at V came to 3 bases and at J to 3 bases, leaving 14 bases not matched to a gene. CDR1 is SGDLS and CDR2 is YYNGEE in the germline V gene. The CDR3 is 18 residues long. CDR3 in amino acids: CASSGSSFRDSDTGELFF. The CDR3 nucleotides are TGTGCCAGCAGCGGATCCTCCTTCCGGGACAGCGACACCGGGGAGCTGTTTTTT.

The CDR3 protein is CASSYSGQSYEQYF. The DNA of the CDR3 is TGTGCCAGCAGTTACTCAGGACAGTCCTACGAGCAGTACTTC. The chain carries TRBV6-2 or TRBV6-3 and TRBJ2-7; tentatively, D is TRBD1 (6 bases). This CDR3 is 14 amino acids long. Germline V gene data show CDR1 as MNHEY and CDR2 as SVGEGT. V was cut by 0 bases and J by 1 base, with 7 bases left in between.

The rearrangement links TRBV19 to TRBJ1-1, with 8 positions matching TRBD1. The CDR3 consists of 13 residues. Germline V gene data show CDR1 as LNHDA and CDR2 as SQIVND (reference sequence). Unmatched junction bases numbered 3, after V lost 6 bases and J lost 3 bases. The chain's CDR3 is CASRRTGHTEAFF. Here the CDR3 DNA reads TGTGCCAGTAGGCGGACAGGGCACACTGAAGCTTTCTTT.

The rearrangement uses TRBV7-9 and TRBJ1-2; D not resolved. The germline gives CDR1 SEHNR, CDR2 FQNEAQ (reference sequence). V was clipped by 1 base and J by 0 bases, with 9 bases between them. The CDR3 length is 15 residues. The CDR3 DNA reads TGTGCCAGCAGCTTAGACGCAGTTCCTAACTATGGCTACACCTTC. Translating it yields CASSLDAVPNYGYTF.

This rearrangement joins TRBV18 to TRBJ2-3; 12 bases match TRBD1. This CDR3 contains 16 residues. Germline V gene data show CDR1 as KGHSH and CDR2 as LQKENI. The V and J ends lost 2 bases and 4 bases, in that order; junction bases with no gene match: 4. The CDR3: CASSPSGTGGPDTQYF. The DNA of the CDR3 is TGTGCCAGCTCACCATCCGGGACAGGGGGCCCAGATACGCAGTATTTT.

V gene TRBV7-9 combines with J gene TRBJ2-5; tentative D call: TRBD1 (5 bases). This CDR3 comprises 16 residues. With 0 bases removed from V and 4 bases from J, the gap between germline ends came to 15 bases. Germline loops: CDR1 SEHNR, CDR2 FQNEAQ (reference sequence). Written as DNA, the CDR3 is TGTGCCAGCAGCTTAGCGATTGGGGCCCCCCGAGAGACCCAGTACTTC. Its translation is CASSLAIGAPRETQYF.

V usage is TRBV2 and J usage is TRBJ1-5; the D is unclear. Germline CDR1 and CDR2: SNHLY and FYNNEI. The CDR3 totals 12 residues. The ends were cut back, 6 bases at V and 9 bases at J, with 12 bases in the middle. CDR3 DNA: TGTGCCAGCAGCAGAGGTGTAGGGCCCCAGCATTTT. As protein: CASSRGVGPQHF. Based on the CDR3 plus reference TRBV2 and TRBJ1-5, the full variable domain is EPEVTQTPSHQVTQMGQEVILRCVPISNHLYFYWYRQILGQKVEFLVSFYNNEISEKSEIFDDQFSVERPDGSNFTLKIRSTKLEDSAMYFCASSRGVGPQHFGDGTRLSIL.

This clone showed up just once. The DNA for the CDR3 is TGTGCCACCAGTAAACAGGGGGGGATGGCCAATGAGCAGTTCTTC. It yields the protein CATSKQGGMANEQFF. This chain connects TRBV24-1 to TRBJ2-1, with D tentatively TRBD1 (8 bases). V was clipped by 6 bases and J by 6 bases, with 17 bases between them. Looked up from germline, CDR1 is KGHDR and CDR2 is SFDVKD. The CDR3 extends over 15 amino acids.

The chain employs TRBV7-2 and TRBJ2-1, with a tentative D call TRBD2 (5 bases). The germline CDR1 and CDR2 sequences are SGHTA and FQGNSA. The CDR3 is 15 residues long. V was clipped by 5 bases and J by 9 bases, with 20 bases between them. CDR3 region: CASSQTARVGSEQFF. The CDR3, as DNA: TGTGCCAGCAGCCAAACAGCTAGAGTGGGGAGTGAGCAGTTCTTC.

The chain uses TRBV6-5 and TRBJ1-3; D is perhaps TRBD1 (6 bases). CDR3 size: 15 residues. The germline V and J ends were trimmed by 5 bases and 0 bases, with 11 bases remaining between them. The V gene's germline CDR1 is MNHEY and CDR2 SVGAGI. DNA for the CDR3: TGTGCCAGCAGTACACAGGGCGGCTCTGGAAACACCATATATTTT. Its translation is CASSTQGGSGNTIYF.

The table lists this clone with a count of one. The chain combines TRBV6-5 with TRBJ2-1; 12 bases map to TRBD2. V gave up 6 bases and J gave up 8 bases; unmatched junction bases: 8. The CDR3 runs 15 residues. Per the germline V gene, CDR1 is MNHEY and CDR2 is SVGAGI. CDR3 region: CASRYTSGGPDEQFF. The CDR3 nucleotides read TGTGCCAGCAGGTATACTAGCGGGGGGCCCGATGAGCAGTTCTTC.

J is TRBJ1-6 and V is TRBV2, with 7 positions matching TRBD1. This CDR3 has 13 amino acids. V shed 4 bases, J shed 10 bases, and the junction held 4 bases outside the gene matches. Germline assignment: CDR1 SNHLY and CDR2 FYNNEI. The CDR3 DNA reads TGTGCCAGCAGTGGACAGGGTCAATCACCCCTCCACTTT. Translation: CASSGQGQSPLHF. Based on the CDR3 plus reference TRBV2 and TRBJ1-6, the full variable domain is EPEVTQTPSHQVTQMGQEVILRCVPISNHLYFYWYRQILGQKVEFLVSFYNNEISEKSEIFDDQFSVERPDGSNFTLKIRSTKLEDSAMYFCASSGQGQSPLHFGNGTRLTVT.

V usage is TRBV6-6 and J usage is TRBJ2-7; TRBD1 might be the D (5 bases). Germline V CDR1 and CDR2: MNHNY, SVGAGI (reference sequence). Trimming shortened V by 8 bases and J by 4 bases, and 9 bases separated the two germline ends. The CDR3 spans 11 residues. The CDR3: CASAAGYEQYF. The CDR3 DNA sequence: TGTGCCAGCGCCGCAGGGTACGAGCAGTACTTC.

The CDR3 sequence: CATSRDGSLNTEAFF. CDR3 bases: TGTGCCACCAGCAGAGATGGTAGCCTGAACACTGAAGCTTTCTTT. The genes are TRBV15 and TRBJ1-1, with D unresolved. The CDR3 is 15 amino acids. Looked up from germline, CDR1 is LNHNV and CDR2 is YYDKDF (reference sequence). The V and J ends lost 0 bases and 0 bases respectively, with 8 bases between them.

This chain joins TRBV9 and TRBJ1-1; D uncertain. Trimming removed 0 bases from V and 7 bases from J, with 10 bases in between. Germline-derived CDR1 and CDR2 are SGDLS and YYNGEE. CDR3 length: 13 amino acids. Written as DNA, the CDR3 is TGTGCCAGCAGCGTAGATTACAATCTTGAAGCTTTCTTT. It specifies CASSVDYNLEAFF.

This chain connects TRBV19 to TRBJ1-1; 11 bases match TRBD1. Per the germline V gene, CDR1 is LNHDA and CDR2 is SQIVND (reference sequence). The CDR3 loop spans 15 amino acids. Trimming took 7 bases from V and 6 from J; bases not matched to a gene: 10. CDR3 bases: TGTGCCAGTACCAAGGACCCGGACAGGGGGCCTGAAGCTTTCTTT. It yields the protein CASTKDPDRGPEAFF.

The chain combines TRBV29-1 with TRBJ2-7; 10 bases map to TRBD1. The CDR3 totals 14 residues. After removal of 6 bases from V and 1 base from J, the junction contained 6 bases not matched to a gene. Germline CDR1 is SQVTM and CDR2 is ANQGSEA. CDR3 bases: TGCAGCGTCGGGGACAGGGGACATTCCTACGAGCAGTACTTC. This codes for CSVGDRGHSYEQYF.

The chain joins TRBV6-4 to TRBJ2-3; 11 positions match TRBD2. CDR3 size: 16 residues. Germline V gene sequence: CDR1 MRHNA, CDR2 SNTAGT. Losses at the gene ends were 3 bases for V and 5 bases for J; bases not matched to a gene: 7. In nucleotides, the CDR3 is TGTGCCAGCAGTGAAGGGATAGCGGGGGGGCAAGATACGCAGTATTTT. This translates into CASSEGIAGGQDTQYF.

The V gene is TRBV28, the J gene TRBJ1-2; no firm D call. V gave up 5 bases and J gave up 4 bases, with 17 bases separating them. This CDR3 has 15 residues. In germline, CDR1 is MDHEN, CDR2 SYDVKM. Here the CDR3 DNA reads TGTGCCAGCAGTGCCCAAAATGCGGGCTCCTATGGCTACACCTTC. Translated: CASSAQNAGSYGYTF.

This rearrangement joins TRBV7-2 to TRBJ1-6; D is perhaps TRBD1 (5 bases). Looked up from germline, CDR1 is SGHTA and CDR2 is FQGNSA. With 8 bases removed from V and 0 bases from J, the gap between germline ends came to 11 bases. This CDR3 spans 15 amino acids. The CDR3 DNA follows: TGTGCCAGCGCCGACAGCCGCTCCTATAATTCACCCCTCCACTTT. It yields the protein CASADSRSYNSPLHF.